A single T cell receptor beta chain is shown here with its context. Its antigen remains undetermined. Per-nucleotide qualities are absent, and no much larger clonotype sits a single base away. The CDR3 sequence holds 18 residues, the cysteine and phenylalanine included. Kept here is only the CDR3 DNA, which spans 54 bases and is read in frame from base 1. According to the germline V gene (reference sequence), CDR1 reads LGHDT and CDR2 reads YNNKEL. The V end gives up 5 bases and the J end 0 bases, leaving 16 bases in the junction not matched to a gene. The label giving this sample's time point can be read as: baseline before first vaccination. The treatment or condition label, as the study defines it: meningococcal conjugate vaccine given as trial control. The vaccinee samples were drawn from two UK trials, COV001 and COV002, one of which was a single-blind randomized controlled phase 2/3 trial testing AZD1222 (ChAdOx1 nCoV-19) in healthy adults. For TCRbeta chain sequencing, PBMC samples from trial participants were taken at day 0 and at day 28 after the second dose.

The data belong to a study of T cell responses to AZD1222 COVID-19 vaccine (dated by TCRdb to the early 2020s). With regard to the full study: TCR sequencing covered roughly 230 trial participants: roughly 200 given two doses of AZD1222 and around 26 given two doses of MenACWY control vaccine. Trial participants were enrolled by age into 18-55, 56-69 and 70-plus year subgroups, with approximately 150, 30 and 60 TCR-sequenced participants respectively.

The CDR3 regions of human TCRbeta chains were subjected to immunosequencing. The original methods were these. Repertoire TCRs were checked for matches against a reference library of SARS-CoV-2-specific TCRs that had been generated using the MIRA antigen-specificity platform. Breadth was defined as the fraction of unique TCRs that were SARS-CoV-2-associated. Depth was defined as the fraction of total T cells that were SARS-CoV-2-associated. Using the MIRA data, each spike-specific TCR was assigned both to the spike region to which the TCR was reactive and to a CD4 or CD8 class. Log10-transformed breadth and depth values were compared by one-way ANOVA with Sidak's multiple comparisons tests. The table was pulled from immuneACCESS by TCRdb, which kept in-frame rearrangements only. Such tables lose some clones; where checked, under half of the loss comes from unresolved V genes, and the rest has no known cause. That table furnishes V, J and clone size, whereas the DNA furnished D and trimming. The sample includes about 120,000 clones, with 75% to 90% observed a single time. The top ten clones comprise 11% of the sample.

General findings and caveats noted by the study authors: Because no day 14 peak-response samples were available, the repertoires could be characterized only after the peak T cell response. Participants were mostly white British, with more females than males. The authors suggested clonal diversity may have been underestimated. The whole spike protein was spanned by vaccine-associated CD4 TCRs, and dominant responses were seen in regions 160-218 and 743-854. Conclusions about previously exposed vaccinees are limited because only five to seven AZD1222 recipients were SARS-CoV-2 seropositive at baseline. Nearly half of unique spike-specific TCRs reportedly recognized epitopes outside regions mutated in the B.1.351 and B.1.1.7 variants. In the small 56-69-year group, the increase in depth fell short of significance, most likely because of low power. Spike-specific TCR breadth and depth rose significantly after two AZD1222 doses compared with day 0 and with MenACWY recipients.

Recombination linked TRBV3-1 (or the pseudogene TRBV3-2) to TRBJ2-7; a stretch of 7 junction bases matches TRBD2. The source material was peripheral blood, sampled on day 0 of MenACWY control vaccination. The receptor comes from an adult in good health. The CDR3 reads as follows: CASSNSERRGGSSYEQYF. The bases read TGTGCCAGCAGCAATAGCGAACGTAGGGGCGGGAGCTCCTACGAGCAGTACTTC.